The rows below give T cell receptor beta chains drawn from one sample of a study of cytomegalovirus exposure and HLA in healthy donors. Using immunoSEQ multiplex PCR, the repertoire was profiled, and TCRdb retains in-frame clones only, with some absent. The table has approximately 170,000 clones, 73% seen once. The sample comprised PBMCs. The receptors come from a woman between 18 and 29 years old in good health and CMV-seropositive. CDR3s include the opening cysteine and the closing phenylalanine or tryptophan. The D gene is left open where the match is weak. Clone size is stated in some rows and not others, as once, few, many or a class when expanded.

TRBV30,.,.,TRBJ1-5,CAWSVQGGVGVRPQHF,TGTGCCTGGAGTGTACAGGGAGGGGTCGGGGTGAGGCCCCAGCATTTT
TRBV9,.,TRBD1,TRBJ1-2,CASSPYRDRDHGYTF,TGTGCCAGCAGTCCCTACCGGGACAGGGACCATGGCTACACCTTC
TRBV7-2,.,.,TRBJ2-1,CASGLRGSSYNEQFF,TGTGCCAGCGGCTTAAGGGGAAGCTCCTACAATGAGCAGTTCTTC
TRBV5-4,few,TRBD2,TRBJ2-7,CASSLGLAGAPQYF,TGTGCCAGCAGCTTGGGGCTAGCGGGGGCCCCGCAGTACTTC
TRBV19,.,.,TRBJ2-6,CASRQASGANVLTF,TGTGCCAGCAGACAGGCCTCTGGGGCCAACGTCCTGACTTTC
TRBV7-9,.,.,TRBJ2-7,CASSLRTGSSYEQYF,TGTGCCAGCAGCTTAAGAACAGGGAGCTCCTACGAGCAGTACTTC
TRBV9,.,TRBD1,TRBJ2-1,CASSEPGQGEGGEVQFF,TGTGCCAGCAGCGAACCGGGACAGGGGGAGGGAGGGGAGGTGCAGTTCTTC
TRBV27,.,.,TRBJ1-4,CASSPTLGGGVEKLFF,TGTGCCAGCAGTCCCACCCTGGGGGGGGGCGTTGAAAAACTGTTTTTT
TRBV11-2,.,TRBD1,TRBJ2-7,CASSSTGTGGYEQYF,TGTGCCAGCAGTTCAACCGGGACAGGGGGCTACGAGCAGTACTTC
TRBV2,.,.,TRBJ2-6,CAREEARRSGANVLTF,TGTGCCAGAGAAGAGGCCAGGAGGTCTGGGGCCAACGTCCTGACTTTC
TRBV4-1,.,TRBD1,TRBJ2-1,CASSQDLEGAPYNEQFF,TGCGCCAGCAGCCAAGACCTTGAGGGGGCCCCCTACAATGAGCAGTTCTTC
TRBV7-6,.,.,TRBJ1-3,CASSLREGAGNTIYF,TGTGCCAGCAGCCTCAGAGAAGGGGCTGGAAACACCATATATTTT
TRBV15,.,.,TRBJ1-4,CATSRDTGLREKLFF,TGTGCCACCAGCAGAGACACAGGGTTACGGGAAAAACTGTTTTTT
TRBV5-6,few,TRBD1,TRBJ2-7,CASSRDRGPYEQYF,TGTGCCAGCAGCCGGGACAGGGGTCCCTACGAGCAGTACTTC
TRBV30,.,.,TRBJ1-4,CARGGMGEKLFF,TGTGCCCGGGGAGGAATGGGTGAAAAACTGTTTTTT
TRBV27,.,TRBD2,TRBJ2-5,CASSLLAGGPGETQYF,TGTGCCAGCAGTTTACTAGCGGGGGGGCCCGGGGAGACCCAGTACTTC
TRBV5-1,.,.,TRBJ1-1,CASSLGGGTEAFF,TGCGCCAGCAGCTTGGGAGGGGGCACTGAAGCTTTCTTT
TRBV5-1,.,TRBD1,TRBJ1-4,CASSQTGGRGEKLFF,TGCGCCAGCAGCCAAACAGGGGGCAGGGGTGAAAAACTGTTTTTT
TRBV4-3,.,.,TRBJ1-1,CASSQVMGGDPEAFF,TGCGCCAGCAGCCAAGTTATGGGGGGTGACCCTGAAGCTTTCTTT
TRBV7-9,once,TRBD1,TRBJ2-7,CSSSLSAQGPYEQYF,TGTTCCAGCAGCTTATCGGCACAGGGGCCCTACGAGCAGTACTTC
TRBV9,.,TRBD1,TRBJ2-7,CASSVTGTGTYEQYF,TGTGCCAGCAGCGTCACCGGGACAGGGACCTACGAGCAGTACTTC
TRBV7-2,.,.,TRBJ1-1,CASNREMNTEAFF,TGTGCCAGCAACAGGGAGATGAACACTGAAGCTTTCTTT
TRBV4-1,.,.,TRBJ1-6,CASSQSNSPLHF,TGCGCCAGCAGTCAATCAAATTCACCCCTCCACTTT
TRBV6-5,.,TRBD1,TRBJ1-1,CASSYSARQGNAEAFF,TGTGCCAGCAGTTACTCCGCCCGACAGGGGAACGCTGAAGCTTTCTTT
TRBV29-1,.,TRBD1,TRBJ2-7,CSVGAGGQEQYF,TGCAGCGTTGGGGCAGGGGGACAGGAGCAGTACTTC
TRBV5-1,once,.,TRBJ2-1,CASSSNMGYEQFF,TGCGCCAGCAGCTCTAATATGGGCTATGAACAGTTCTTC
TRBV19,.,TRBD2,TRBJ2-3,CASSIGGTSGRTAQYF,TGTGCCAGTAGTATAGGCGGGACTAGCGGGCGGACGGCGCAGTATTTT
TRBV30,few,.,TRBJ2-1,CAWSVLPREQFF,TGTGCCTGGAGTGTTCTCCCGAGGGAGCAGTTCTTC
TRBV7-9,once,.,TRBJ1-1,CASSLNLGGGNTEAFF,TGTGCCAGCAGCTTAAATCTGGGAGGCGGTAACACTGAAGCTTTCTTT
TRBV9,.,.,TRBJ2-3,CASSVVVRGTQYF,TGTGCCAGCAGCGTAGTCGTCCGGGGTACGCAGTATTTT
TRBV4-1,few,TRBD2,TRBJ2-3,CASSLPGGNRTQYF,TGCGCCAGCAGCCTTCCGGGGGGTAATCGTACGCAGTATTTT
TRBV5-1,few,.,TRBJ1-4,CASSFTPSAAANEKLFF,TGCGCCAGCAGCTTCACGCCTTCTGCCGCGGCTAATGAAAAACTGTTTTTT
TRBV30,few,TRBD2,TRBJ2-3,CAWSSQLLAGATDTQYF,TGTGCCTGGAGTTCCCAATTACTAGCGGGGGCCACAGATACGCAGTATTTT
TRBV4-2,.,.,TRBJ1-2,CASSQDLSYGYTF,TGTGCCAGCAGCCAAGATTTGTCATATGGCTACACCTTC
TRBV19,.,.,TRBJ1-4,CASSTRHQSTNEKLFF,TGTGCCAGTAGTACGAGACACCAATCAACTAATGAAAAACTGTTTTTT
TRBV18,few,.,TRBJ1-1,CASSFRTDLNTEAFF,TGTGCCAGCTCATTCCGGACAGACTTGAACACTGAAGCTTTCTTT
TRBV7-9,.,TRBD1,TRBJ1-4,CASSSGTELNEKLFF,TGTGCCAGCAGCTCGGGGACAGAATTAAATGAAAAACTGTTTTTT
TRBV7-2,once,.,TRBJ2-5,CASSLASGGLEETQYF,TGTGCCAGCAGCTTAGCTTCGGGGGGCCTAGAAGAGACCCAGTACTTC
TRBV12-5,.,.,TRBJ2-1,CASGLVLGAPYNEQFF,TGTGCTAGTGGTTTGGTACTGGGGGCTCCCTACAATGAGCAGTTCTTC
TRBV2,.,TRBD1,TRBJ1-6,CASSTRGGGNSPLHF,TGTGCCAGCAGTACACGAGGGGGCGGGAATTCACCCCTCCACTTT
TRBV27,.,.,TRBJ1-5,CASSPRQWIEPQHF,TGTGCCAGCAGTCCCAGACAGTGGATTGAGCCCCAGCATTTT
TRBV6-5,.,TRBD1,TRBJ1-1,CASSRQGYNTEAFF,TGTGCCAGCAGTCGACAGGGTTATAACACTGAAGCTTTCTTT
TRBV2,.,TRBD1,TRBJ1-4,CASRAGQGNEKLFF,TGTGCCAGTAGGGCGGGACAGGGGAATGAAAAACTGTTTTTT
TRBV10-3,few,TRBD1,TRBJ1-5,CAISEYGTGTLQPQHF,TGTGCCATCAGTGAGTATGGGACAGGGACCCTTCAGCCCCAGCATTTT
TRBV20-1,.,.,TRBJ1-2,CSAREDYGYTF,TGCAGTGCTAGGGAGGACTATGGCTACACCTTC
TRBV5-6,.,.,TRBJ1-6,CASSLEGTGSPLHF,TGTGCCAGCAGCTTGGAGGGTACGGGGTCCCCCCTCCACTTT
TRBV5-4,.,TRBD2,TRBJ2-4,CASSLGGDYKNIQYF,TGTGCCAGCAGCTTGGGAGGGGACTATAAAAACATTCAGTACTTC
TRBV2,.,.,TRBJ2-4,CASSDRKDIQYF,TGTGCCAGCAGTGACAGGAAAGACATTCAATACTTC
TRBV2,.,.,TRBJ1-1,CASSSHGGDTEAFF,TGTGCCAGCAGTAGCCACGGAGGAGACACTGAAGCTTTCTTT
TRBV7-2,.,.,TRBJ1-5,CASSTIGGSHQPQHF,TGTGCCAGCAGCACCATTGGGGGCAGCCATCAGCCCCAGCATTTT
TRBV18,.,TRBD1,TRBJ1-5,CASSPGQGPNQPQHF,TGTGCCAGCTCACCGGGACAGGGTCCAAATCAGCCCCAGCATTTT
TRBV13,.,TRBD1,TRBJ2-3,CASSLVPGGSGRQGLADTQYF,TGTGCCAGCAGCTTAGTACCTGGGGGGTCGGGCCGACAGGGGTTGGCAGATACGCAGTATTTT
TRBV27,.,.,TRBJ1-1,CASSLSRGGTEAFF,TGTGCCAGCAGTTTATCCCGGGGTGGCACTGAAGCTTTCTTT
TRBV6-1,.,.,TRBJ2-1,CASSDYRDYNEQFF,TGTGCCAGCAGTGACTACCGGGACTACAATGAGCAGTTCTTC
TRBV5-1,.,TRBD1,TRBJ1-4,CASSATGTGQSIGEKLFF,TGCGCCAGCAGCGCTACCGGGACAGGGCAATCAATCGGGGAAAAACTGTTTTTT